These T cell receptor beta chains were read from a single sample in a study of CD8 T cells in Susac syndrome. TCRdb re-called the immunoSEQ multiplex PCR reads with MiXCR, one entry per CDR3 protein. This sample has around 160,000 distinct CDR3 sequences; around 96% occur once, and the top ten carry about 0.13%. The source material was CD4+ T cells from PBMCs. The source of these receptors is a human donor in good health. The CDR3 runs from the conserved cysteine through the conserved F or W. The order of the fields is D gene, V gene, J gene, CDR3 length, clone size, CDR3 DNA, CDR3 protein. A D gene is named only where the DNA matches it firmly. Only part of the rows carry a size: once, few, many, or a class if the clone is expanded.

D: NA; V: TRBV4-2; J: TRBJ2-5; length: 14; size: NA; DNA: TGTGCCAGCAGCCAAGGGACCTCCAAAGAGACCCAGTACTTC; CDR3: CASSQGTSKETQYF
D: NA; V: TRBV14; J: TRBJ1-2; length: 13; size: NA; DNA: TGTGCCAGCAGCCAAGGCGTAAACTATGGCTACACCTTC; CDR3: CASSQGVNYGYTF
D: NA; V: TRBV20-1; J: TRBJ1-4; length: 12; size: NA; DNA: TGCAGTGCCTGGGGACAAGGGGAAAAACTGTTTTTT; CDR3: CSAWGQGEKLFF
D: NA; V: TRBV13; J: TRBJ2-1; length: 13; size: NA; DNA: TGTGCCAGCAGCACCCTACTCAAGGGTGAGCAGTTCTTC; CDR3: CASSTLLKGEQFF
D: NA; V: TRBV30; J: TRBJ2-7; length: 16; size: NA; DNA: TGTGCCTGGCGGACCCGAGGGGTACTATTATCCTACGAGCAGTACTTC; CDR3: CAWRTRGVLLSYEQYF
D: TRBD1; V: TRBV28; J: TRBJ2-7; length: 14; size: once; DNA: TGTGCCAGCAATTTGCAGGGGGCCAGCTACGAGCAGTACTTC; CDR3: CASNLQGASYEQYF
D: TRBD1; V: TRBV4-3; J: TRBJ1-1; length: 16; size: NA; DNA: TGCGCCAGCAGCCAAGGAGCAGGGGGCATGAACACTGAAGCTTTCTTT; CDR3: CASSQGAGGMNTEAFF
D: NA; V: TRBV12-3/TRBV12-4; J: TRBJ1-3; length: 10; size: NA; DNA: TGTGCCACACGAGGAAACACCATATATTTT; CDR3: CATRGNTIYF
D: TRBD2; V: TRBV20-1; J: TRBJ2-1; length: 14; size: NA; DNA: TGCAGTGCTCGCGGGACTAGCGGGCCCAATGAGCAGTTCTTC; CDR3: CSARGTSGPNEQFF
D: NA; V: TRBV6-2/TRBV6-3; J: TRBJ1-1; length: 14; size: NA; DNA: TGTGCCAGCAGTAACAGGGCCGAGGACACTGAAGCTTTCTTT; CDR3: CASSNRAEDTEAFF
D: NA; V: TRBV29-1; J: TRBJ1-4; length: 11; size: NA; DNA: TGCAGCGGACAGTTTAATGAAAAACTGTTTTTT; CDR3: CSGQFNEKLFF
D: NA; V: TRBV5-1; J: TRBJ2-5; length: 13; size: NA; DNA: TGCGCCAGCAGCTTCACTGCCCAAGAGACCCAGTACTTC; CDR3: CASSFTAQETQYF
D: NA; V: TRBV18; J: TRBJ1-6; length: 14; size: NA; DNA: TGTGCCAGCTCAAGAGAAAGCAGGGACTCACCCCTCCACTTT; CDR3: CASSRESRDSPLHF
D: NA; V: TRBV30; J: TRBJ1-1; length: 13; size: NA; DNA: TGTGCCTGGAGTGTGGACACGAACACTGAAGCTTTCTTT; CDR3: CAWSVDTNTEAFF
D: TRBD1; V: TRBV7-9; J: TRBJ1-2; length: 13; size: NA; DNA: TGTGCCAGCAGCTTAGAAGGGGGCGGAGGCTACACCTTC; CDR3: CASSLEGGGGYTF
D: TRBD2; V: TRBV20-1; J: TRBJ2-7; length: 18; size: NA; DNA: TGCAGTGCTAGAGAGAGTAGACTAGCGGGGGGGCGGGCCTACGAGCAGTACTTC; CDR3: CSARESRLAGGRAYEQYF
D: NA; V: TRBV20-1; J: TRBJ1-1; length: 12; size: once; DNA: TGCAGTGCAGAGGGGATTGGCACTGAAGCTTTCTTT; CDR3: CSAEGIGTEAFF
D: NA; V: TRBV6-6; J: TRBJ1-5; length: 14; size: NA; DNA: TGTGCCAGCAGTTACGTCAGGGCCCCTCAGCCCCAGCATTTT; CDR3: CASSYVRAPQPQHF
D: NA; V: TRBV5-6; J: TRBJ2-7; length: 13; size: NA; DNA: TGTGCCAGCAGCCACGGAAGCCGCGACGAGCAGTACTTC; CDR3: CASSHGSRDEQYF
D: NA; V: TRBV29-1; J: TRBJ1-5; length: 12; size: NA; DNA: TGCAGCGTTGCGGGCGCCAATCAGCCCCAGCATTTT; CDR3: CSVAGANQPQHF
D: TRBD1; V: TRBV6-2/TRBV6-3; J: TRBJ1-5; length: 16; size: NA; DNA: TGTGCCAGCAGTAACCGAATGACAGGGACCAATCAGCCCCAGCATTTT; CDR3: CASSNRMTGTNQPQHF
D: NA; V: TRBV11-2; J: TRBJ2-2; length: 13; size: NA; DNA: TGTGCCAGCAGACAGGCTAACACCGGGGAGCTGTTTTTT; CDR3: CASRQANTGELFF
D: TRBD2; V: TRBV30; J: TRBJ2-1; length: 14; size: NA; DNA: TGTGCCTGGAGTGTACGCCTAGCGGGGGGGCCGTTGTTCTTC; CDR3: CAWSVRLAGGPLFF
D: NA; V: TRBV9; J: TRBJ2-1; length: 14; size: NA; DNA: TGTGCCAGCAGCGTAGATCCGGAGACCTCTAAGCAGTTCTTC; CDR3: CASSVDPETSKQFF
D: NA; V: TRBV3-1; J: TRBJ2-5; length: 12; size: NA; DNA: TGTGCCAGCAGCCAAGATTCAGAGACCCAGTACTTC; CDR3: CASSQDSETQYF
D: TRBD1; V: TRBV20-1; J: TRBJ1-6; length: 15; size: NA; DNA: TGCAGTGCTGCACGGACAGGGGGCGCGGAATCACCCCTCCACTTT; CDR3: CSAARTGGAESPLHF
D: NA; V: TRBV7-2; J: TRBJ2-7; length: 12; size: few; DNA: TGTGCCAGCAGTTCTAGTGTCTACGAGCAGTACTTC; CDR3: CASSSSVYEQYF